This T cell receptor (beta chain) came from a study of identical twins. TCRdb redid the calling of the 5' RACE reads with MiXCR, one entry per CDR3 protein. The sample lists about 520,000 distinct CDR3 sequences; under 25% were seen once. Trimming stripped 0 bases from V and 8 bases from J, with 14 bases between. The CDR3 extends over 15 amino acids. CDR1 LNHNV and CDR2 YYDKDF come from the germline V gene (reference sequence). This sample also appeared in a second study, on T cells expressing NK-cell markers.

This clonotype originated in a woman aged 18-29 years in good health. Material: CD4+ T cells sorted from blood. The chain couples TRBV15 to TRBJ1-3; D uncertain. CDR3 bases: TGTGCCACCAGCAGAGATCGTGCGGGGTTAGACACCATATATTTT. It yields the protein CATSRDRAGLDTIYF.